These 14 T cell receptor beta chains share one sample of origin, sequenced in a study of OX40 agonist ivuxolimab in advanced cancers. Generated by immunoSEQ multiplex PCR, the TCRdb table keeps only in-frame clones and is missing some. The table shows 55,000 to 80,000 clones, with over 75% occurring only once. The specimen was CD4+ or CD8+ T cells sorted from blood, collected in a trial of the OX40 agonist ivuxolimab. The receptors originated from an adult with an advanced solid tumor such as melanoma, head and neck, liver or kidney cancer.

J is TRBJ1-3 and V is TRBV19, with 10 bases identical to TRBD1. In germline, CDR1 is LNHDA, CDR2 SQIVND (reference sequence). Unmatched junction bases numbered 7, after V lost 5 bases and J lost 3 bases. The CDR3 runs to 16 residues. The CDR3 sequence is CASSPDRGLGGNTIYF. Written as DNA, the CDR3 is TGTGCCAGTAGTCCCGACAGGGGGCTCGGTGGAAACACCATATATTTT.

This chain uses TRBV10-1 with TRBJ1-1; a possible D gene is TRBD1 (5 bases). The CDR3 runs 13 residues. Trimming removed 7 bases at V and 2 bases at J, with 11 bases between. Per the germline V gene, CDR1 is WNHNN and CDR2 is SYGVQD (reference sequence). The CDR3 protein is CASTRDLNTEAFF. As DNA, the CDR3 is TGCGCCAGCACCCGGGACCTCAACACTGAAGCTTTCTTT.

The chain links TRBV7-2 to TRBJ2-1; D not certain. Trimming removed 1 base from V and 7 bases from J, with 5 bases in between. Germline V gives CDR1 SGHTA, CDR2 FQGNSA. The CDR3 sequence is 12 residues long. The CDR3, as DNA: TGTGCCAGCAGCTTAGTCTGGAATGAGCAGTTCTTC. Its translation is CASSLVWNEQFF.

A single count supports this clone. The same CDR3 arises from other DNA sequences in this sample as well. This chain connects TRBV20-1 to TRBJ2-7; unclear D gene. The V gene's germline CDR1 is DFQATT and CDR2 SNEGSKA (reference sequence). V was clipped by 5 bases and J by 5 bases, with 10 bases between them. The CDR3 totals 11 residues. This CDR3 reads CSASLINEQYF. DNA of the CDR3: TGCAGTGCTTCCCTCATTAACGAGCAGTACTTC.

With respect to this clone: Other DNA sequences in the same sample also yield this CDR3. The chain carries TRBV7-8 and TRBJ2-7; D remains ambiguous. This CDR3 is built from 11 residues. The germline V gene encodes CDR1 SGHVS and CDR2 FQNEAQ. V lost 5 bases and J lost 1, with 3 bases in between. The CDR3 DNA reads as TGTGCCAGCAGCCTATCCTACGAGCAGTACTTC. It translates to CASSLSYEQYF.

The V call is TRBV6-5, the J call TRBJ2-3; no definite D call. V lost 0 bases, J lost 4 bases, and 8 bases lay in between. The V gene's germline CDR1 is MNHEY and CDR2 SVGAGI. The length of the CDR3 is 14 residues. For the CDR3, the DNA is TGTGCCAGCAGTTACTCGCGCCATGCAGATACGCAGTATTTT. Translating gives CASSYSRHADTQYF.

V and J are TRBV2 and TRBJ1-2, with TRBD1 matching 8 bases. The CDR3 has 12 amino acids. The V segment lost 4 bases and the J segment 14 bases; nucleotides outside the gene matches: 9. The germline CDR1 and CDR2 sequences are SNHLY and FYNNEI. The CDR3 region is CASSADREPWTF. The CDR3 DNA follows: TGTGCCAGCAGTGCGGACAGGGAGCCATGGACCTTC.

This chain links TRBV6-5 with TRBJ1-1; 9 bases match TRBD1. Germline V lookup: CDR1 MNHEY, CDR2 SVGAGI. V dropped 5 bases and J dropped 6; count of bases not matched to a gene: 7. The CDR3 sequence is 14 residues long. The CDR3 DNA is TGTGCCAGCAGTGCGACAGGGGGATTGGCTGAAGCTTTCTTT. Translating gives CASSATGGLAEAFF.

In this sample, this clone turned up a few times. The chain employs TRBV30 and TRBJ2-5; no reliable D call. V gave up 0 bases and J gave up 1 base, with 12 bases separating them. This CDR3 has 15 residues. Germline V gene data show CDR1 as GTSNPN and CDR2 as SVGIG (reference sequence). The CDR3 region has the DNA TGTGCCTGGAGTGTCCCAGCTCCGTTCCAAGAGACCCAGTACTTC. Translated: CAWSVPAPFQETQYF. Drawing the rest from reference TRBV30 and TRBJ2-5, the complete variable domain is SQTIHQWPATLVQPVGSPLSLECTVEGTSNPNLYWYRQAAGRGLQLLFYSVGIGQISSEVPQNLSASRPQDRQFILSSKKLLLSDSGFYLCAWSVPAPFQETQYFGPGTRLLVL.

V and J are TRBV5-4 and TRBJ1-2; no firm D call. Germline-derived CDR1 and CDR2 are SGHNT and YYREEE (reference sequence). The V and J ends lost 4 bases and 1 base respectively, with 11 bases between them. The CDR3 sequence is 14 residues long. CDR3: CASSQDKVNYGYTF. CDR3 nucleotide sequence: TGTGCCAGCAGCCAAGATAAGGTTAACTATGGCTACACCTTC. Looking up the rest from reference TRBV5-4 and TRBJ1-2 gives the full variable domain: ETGVTQSPTHLIKTRGQQVTLRCSSQSGHNTVSWYQQALGQGPQFIFQYYREEENGRGNFPPRFSGLQFPNYSSELNVNALELDDSALYLCASSQDKVNYGYTFGSGTRLTVV.

This clone was seen only once. This rearrangement joins TRBV5-6 to TRBJ1-2; D remains unclear. The germline V gene has CDR1 SGHDT and CDR2 YYEEEE. The V gene lost 3 bases and the J gene lost 4 bases, with 13 bases spanning the gap. The CDR3 has 14 amino acids. CDR3 sequence reads: CASSSIRSPYGYTF. The DNA of the CDR3 is TGTGCCAGCAGCTCGATCAGGAGTCCCTATGGCTACACCTTC.

The CDR3 bases are TGTGCCAGCAGCTTTGGGGGACAGGGCCCGCAAGAGACCCAGTACTTC. Its protein is CASSFGGQGPQETQYF. J is TRBJ2-5 and V is TRBV5-5; 9 bases map to TRBD1. The CDR3 has 16 amino acids. The trim removed 2 bases at V and 2 bases at J, leaving 7 bases unmatched. Germline CDR1 reads SGHKS; CDR2 reads YYEKEE (reference sequence).

The chain recombines TRBV5-1 with TRBJ2-7; TRBD1 is a possible D gene (7 bases). Trimming stripped 0 bases from V and 6 bases from J, with 13 bases between. The CDR3 contains 14 residues. Germline CDR1 SGHRS, CDR2 YFSETQ. The CDR3 DNA is TGCGCCAGCAGCTTGGTTACCCAGGGGGGCGAGCAGTACTTC. Its protein is CASSLVTQGGEQYF.

This chain connects TRBV15 to TRBJ2-7; tentative D call: TRBD1 (5 bases). Between the trimmed V and J ends, which lost 0 bases and 2 bases, there was a span of 14 bases. This CDR3 comprises 16 residues. CDR1 LNHNV and CDR2 YYDKDF come from the germline V gene (reference sequence). The CDR3, as DNA: TGTGCCACCAGCAGAGATCGGGCAGGACAAACCTACGAGCAGTACTTC. It is translated as CATSRDRAGQTYEQYF.